The rows below give T cell receptor beta chains drawn from one sample of a study of cytotoxic CD8 clonotypes in ibrutinib-treated CLL. This table comes from immunoSEQ multiplex PCR, and its TCRdb copy is limited to in-frame clones, with some not included. The table records 110,000 to 150,000 clones, 60% to 80% of them present only once. The sample in question was PBMCs, obtained after 12 months of ibrutinib treatment. The receptors shown here come from a human donor with chronic lymphocytic leukemia. Each CDR3 is given with its conserved first and last residue. D genes are given only for firm matches. Not all rows give a size; the values are once, few, many and, for expanded clones, a class.

v_call	j_call	clone_size	d_call	cdr3_nt	cdr3_aa
TRBV7-9	TRBJ1-5	.	TRBD1	TGTGCCAGCAGCTCGGGACAGGGGGCTGGTGGCAATCAGCCCCAGCATTTT	CASSSGQGAGGNQPQHF
TRBV9	TRBJ1-1	few	TRBD1	TGTGCCAGCAGCGTAGAGGGGGCCCTGAACACTGAAGCTTTCTTT	CASSVEGALNTEAFF
TRBV30	TRBJ1-2	.	TRBD1	TGTGCCTGGAGCAAGGGACAGAACTATGGCTACACCTTC	CAWSKGQNYGYTF
TRBV6-5	TRBJ1-3	.	.	TGTGCCAGCACCCTCGGACAGGGAAACACCATATATTTT	CASTLGQGNTIYF
TRBV9	TRBJ1-2	.	TRBD1	TGTGCCAGCGAAGGGGACAGGGACGGCTACACCTTC	CASEGDRDGYTF
TRBV7-2	TRBJ1-5	.	.	TGTGCCAGCAACGACAGGAACAATCAGCCCCAGCATTTT	CASNDRNNQPQHF
TRBV5-1	TRBJ1-4	.	.	TGCGCCAGCAGCCTCGGACCTAATGAAAAACTGTTTTTT	CASSLGPNEKLFF
TRBV28	TRBJ2-1	.	.	TGTGCCAGCAGACTCTTTAGCGGACCGTACAATGAGCAGTTCTTC	CASRLFSGPYNEQFF
TRBV27	TRBJ2-7	.	.	TGTGCCAGCAGTTTATTCGATAGGGCAGGGCGCACCTACGAGCAGTACTTC	CASSLFDRAGRTYEQYF
TRBV6-1	TRBJ1-4	.	.	TGTGCCAGCAGAGAACAGGGAACTAATGAAAAACTGTTTTTT	CASREQGTNEKLFF
TRBV23-1	TRBJ1-5	.	.	TGCGCCAGCAGCCCCCCGAATAGCAATCAGCCCCAGCATTTT	CASSPPNSNQPQHF
TRBV7-2	TRBJ2-7	.	TRBD2	TGTGCCAGCAGCTACGCCCTAGTAGCGGGAGGCTACGAGCAGTACTTC	CASSYALVAGGYEQYF
TRBV30	TRBJ2-1	.	.	TGTGCCTGGAGTTCCCCCCCATACAATGAGCAGTTCTTC	CAWSSPPYNEQFF
TRBV27	TRBJ2-5	.	.	TGTGCCAGCAGTTCGACAGGAACCTTCGAGACCCAGTACTTC	CASSSTGTFETQYF
TRBV28	TRBJ2-7	few	TRBD2	TGTGCCAGCAGTTTGGTATCGAGCGGGGATAGCGAGCAGTACTTC	CASSLVSSGDSEQYF
TRBV7-7	TRBJ2-2	.	.	TGTGCCAGCAGCTTAGGGGCAACCGGGGAGCTGTTTTTT	CASSLGATGELFF
TRBV5-5	TRBJ2-3	.	.	TGTGCCAGCAGCTCTAATCAAGGCGATAGCACAGATACGCAGTATTTT	CASSSNQGDSTDTQYF
TRBV19	TRBJ1-6	.	TRBD1	TGTGCCAGTAGTACCCCCGGACAGGGGGCGCCGGGGAATTCACCCCTCCACTTT	CASSTPGQGAPGNSPLHF
TRBV28	TRBJ2-7	few	.	TGTGCCAGCAGCATGGTTGAGTGGGCCTACGAGCAGTACTTC	CASSMVEWAYEQYF
TRBV6-5	TRBJ2-3	.	.	TGTGCCAGCACACCGCGTCAGGGAGCAGATACGCAGTATTTT	CASTPRQGADTQYF
TRBV5-8	TRBJ2-2	.	.	TGTGCCAGCAGTAGACAGGCGAACACCGGGGAGCTGTTTTTT	CASSRQANTGELFF
TRBV6-1	TRBJ1-1	.	.	TGTGCCAGCCCCTCAAAAAGCTTGAACACTGAAGCTTTCTTT	CASPSKSLNTEAFF
TRBV19	TRBJ1-1	.	.	TGTGCCAGTAGTATTGGTTGGGGCGGGGTGAACACTGAAGCTTTCTTT	CASSIGWGGVNTEAFF
TRBV18	TRBJ1-3	.	.	TGTGCCAGCTCACCACGTCAAAATCCCTTCTCTGGAAACACCATATATTTT	CASSPRQNPFSGNTIYF
TRBV18	TRBJ1-6	.	.	TGTGCCAGCTCCGATCTGGGGGGCAATAATTCACCCCTCCACTTT	CASSDLGGNNSPLHF